Sequencing of this TCR beta chain was carried out in a study of identical twins. General observations from the study: Beta out-of-frame sequences showed weaker excess sharing between twins.

The germline CDR1 and CDR2 sequences are MNHEY and SMNVEV (reference sequence). The CDR3 loop spans 18 amino acids. Germline trimming cut 6 bases from V and 0 bases from J; bases unmatched to any gene: 10. TCRdb processed the 5' RACE reads anew with MiXCR; each CDR3 protein has one entry. The repertoire holds some 240,000 distinct CDR3 sequences, with about 8.3% as singletons. Comments on this clonotype: Its antigen is not known.

The same sample was also studied in work on yellow fever vaccine responses in identical twins.

The sequencing sample was made of CD8+ T cells sorted from blood. The origin of this receptor is a woman younger than 35 in good health. The J gene is TRBJ1-3, the V gene TRBV27; 11 bases match TRBD1. The CDR3 protein is CASRPRGQGVLSGNTIYF. In DNA, the CDR3 is TGTGCCAGCAGACCCCGGGGACAGGGGGTCCTCTCTGGAAACACCATATATTTT.